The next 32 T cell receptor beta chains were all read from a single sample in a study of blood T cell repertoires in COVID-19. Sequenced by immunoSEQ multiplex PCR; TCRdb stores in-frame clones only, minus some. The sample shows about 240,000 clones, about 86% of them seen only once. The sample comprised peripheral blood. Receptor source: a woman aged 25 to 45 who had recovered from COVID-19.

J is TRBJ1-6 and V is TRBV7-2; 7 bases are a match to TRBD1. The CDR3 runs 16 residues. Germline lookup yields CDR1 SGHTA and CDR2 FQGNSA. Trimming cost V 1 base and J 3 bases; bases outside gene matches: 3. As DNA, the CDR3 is TGTGCCAGCAGCTTAGGGGACAGCTTCTATAATTCACCCCTCCACTTT. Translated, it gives CASSLGDSFYNSPLHF.

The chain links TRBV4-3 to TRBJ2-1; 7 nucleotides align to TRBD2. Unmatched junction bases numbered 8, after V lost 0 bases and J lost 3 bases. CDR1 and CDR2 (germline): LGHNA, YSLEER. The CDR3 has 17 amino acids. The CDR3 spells CASSQDPSGEVYNEQFF. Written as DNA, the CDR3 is TGCGCCAGCAGCCAAGACCCAAGCGGGGAAGTCTACAATGAGCAGTTCTTC.

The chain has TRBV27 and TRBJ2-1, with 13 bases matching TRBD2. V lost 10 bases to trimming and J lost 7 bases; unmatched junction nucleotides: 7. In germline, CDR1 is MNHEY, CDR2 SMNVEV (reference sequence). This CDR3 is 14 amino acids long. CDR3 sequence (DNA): TGTGCCACCTCCGGACTAGCGGGGGCTAATGAGCAGTTCTTC. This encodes CATSGLAGANEQFF.

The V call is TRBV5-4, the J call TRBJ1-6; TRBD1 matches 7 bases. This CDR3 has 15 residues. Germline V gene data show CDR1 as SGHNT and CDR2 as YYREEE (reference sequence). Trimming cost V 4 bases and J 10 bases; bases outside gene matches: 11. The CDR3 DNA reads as TGTGCCAGCAGCGCCGGACGGAACAGGGGCTCACCCCTCCACTTT. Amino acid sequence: CASSAGRNRGSPLHF.

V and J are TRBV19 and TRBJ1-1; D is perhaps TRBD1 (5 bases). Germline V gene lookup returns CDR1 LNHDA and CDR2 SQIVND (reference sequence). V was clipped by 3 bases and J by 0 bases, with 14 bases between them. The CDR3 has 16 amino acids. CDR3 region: CASSMGWGGMNTEAFF. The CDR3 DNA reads TGTGCCAGTAGTATGGGTTGGGGGGGAATGAACACTGAAGCTTTCTTT.

CDR3 residues: CASSVADGLGSNYEQYF. The CDR3 DNA follows: TGTGCCAGCAGCGTAGCGGACGGACTAGGGTCGAACTACGAGCAGTACTTC. The chain is built from TRBV9 and TRBJ2-7; 7 bases are shared with TRBD2. CDR3 size: 17 residues. Germline assignment: CDR1 SGDLS and CDR2 YYNGEE. V shed 0 bases, J shed 3 bases, and the junction held 12 bases outside the gene matches.

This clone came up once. The DNA for the CDR3 is TGTGCCAGCAGCCCGCTTGCCCCGGACAGCGAGCAGTACTTC. It specifies CASSPLAPDSEQYF. The chain links TRBV3-1 (or the pseudogene TRBV3-2) to TRBJ2-7, with a tentative D call TRBD1 (6 bases). The CDR3 is 14 amino acids. With 4 bases removed from V and 6 bases from J, the gap between germline ends came to 16 bases. Germline assignment: CDR1 LGHDT and CDR2 YNNKEL (reference sequence).

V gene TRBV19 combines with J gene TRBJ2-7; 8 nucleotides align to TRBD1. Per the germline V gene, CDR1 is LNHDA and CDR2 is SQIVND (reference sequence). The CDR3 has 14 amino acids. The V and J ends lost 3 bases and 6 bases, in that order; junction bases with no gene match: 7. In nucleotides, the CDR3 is TGTGCCAGTAGTATGACAGGGGTTTTTGGCGAGCAGTACTTC. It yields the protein CASSMTGVFGEQYF.

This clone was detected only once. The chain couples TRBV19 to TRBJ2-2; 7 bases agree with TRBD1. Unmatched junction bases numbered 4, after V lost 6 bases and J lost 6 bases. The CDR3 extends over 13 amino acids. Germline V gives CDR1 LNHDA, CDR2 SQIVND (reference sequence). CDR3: CASSTQGAGELFF. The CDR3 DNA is TGTGCCAGTAGCACTCAGGGGGCCGGGGAGCTGTTTTTT.

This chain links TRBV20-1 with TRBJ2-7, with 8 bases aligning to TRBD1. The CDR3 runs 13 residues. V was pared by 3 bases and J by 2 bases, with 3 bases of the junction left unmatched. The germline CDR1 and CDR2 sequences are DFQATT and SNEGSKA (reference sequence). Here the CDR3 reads CSASRQGTYEQYF. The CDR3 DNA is TGCAGTGCTAGTCGACAGGGGACCTACGAGCAGTACTTC.

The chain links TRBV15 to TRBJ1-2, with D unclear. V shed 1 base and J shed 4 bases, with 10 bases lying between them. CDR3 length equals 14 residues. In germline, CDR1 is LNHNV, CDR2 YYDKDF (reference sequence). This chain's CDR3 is CATSRVGTIYGYTF. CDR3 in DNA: TGTGCCACCAGCAGAGTTGGCACTATCTATGGCTACACCTTC.

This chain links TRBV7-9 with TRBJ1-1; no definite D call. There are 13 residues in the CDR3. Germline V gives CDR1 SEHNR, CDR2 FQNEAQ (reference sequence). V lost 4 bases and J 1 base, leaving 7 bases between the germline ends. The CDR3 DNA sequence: TGTGCCAGCAGCTCGGACTGGAACACTGAAGCTTTCTTT. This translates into CASSSDWNTEAFF.

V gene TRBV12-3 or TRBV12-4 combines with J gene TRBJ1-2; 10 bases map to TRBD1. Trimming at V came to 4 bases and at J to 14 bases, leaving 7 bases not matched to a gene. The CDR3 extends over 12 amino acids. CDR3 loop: CASSSRTGGLTF. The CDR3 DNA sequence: TGTGCCAGCAGTTCCAGGACAGGGGGGCTGACCTTC.

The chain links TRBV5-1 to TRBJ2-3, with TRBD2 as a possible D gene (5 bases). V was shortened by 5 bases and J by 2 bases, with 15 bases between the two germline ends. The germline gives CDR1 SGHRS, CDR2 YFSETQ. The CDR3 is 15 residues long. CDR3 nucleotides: TGCGCCAGCAGGCCCACCGGGATCTTCACAGATACGCAGTATTTT. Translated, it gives CASRPTGIFTDTQYF.

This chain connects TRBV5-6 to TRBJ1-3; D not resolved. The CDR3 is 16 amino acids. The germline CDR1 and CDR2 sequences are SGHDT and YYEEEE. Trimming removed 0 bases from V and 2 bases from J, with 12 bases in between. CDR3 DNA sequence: TGTGCCAGCAGCTTGGAAGGAGGAACTGCTGGAAACACCATATATTTT. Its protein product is CASSLEGGTAGNTIYF.

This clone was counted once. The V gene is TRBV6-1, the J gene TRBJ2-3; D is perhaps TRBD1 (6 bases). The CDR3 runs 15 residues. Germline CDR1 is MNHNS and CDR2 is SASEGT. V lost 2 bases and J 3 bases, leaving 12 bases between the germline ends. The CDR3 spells CASSEPRGKTDTQYF. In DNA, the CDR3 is TGTGCCAGCAGTGAACCCAGGGGAAAGACAGATACGCAGTATTTT.

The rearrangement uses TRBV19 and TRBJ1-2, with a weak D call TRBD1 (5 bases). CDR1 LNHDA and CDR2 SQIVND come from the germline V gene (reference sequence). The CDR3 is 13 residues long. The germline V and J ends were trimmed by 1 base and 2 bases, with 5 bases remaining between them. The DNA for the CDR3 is TGTGCCAGTAGTATAGCAGGGAACTATGGCTACACCTTC. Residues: CASSIAGNYGYTF.

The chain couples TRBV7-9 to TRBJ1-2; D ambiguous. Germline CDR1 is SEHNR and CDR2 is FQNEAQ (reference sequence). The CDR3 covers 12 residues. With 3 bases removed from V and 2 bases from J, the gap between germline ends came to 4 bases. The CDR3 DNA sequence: TGTGCCAGCAGCTTGCAGAACTATGGCTACACCTTC. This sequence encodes CASSLQNYGYTF.

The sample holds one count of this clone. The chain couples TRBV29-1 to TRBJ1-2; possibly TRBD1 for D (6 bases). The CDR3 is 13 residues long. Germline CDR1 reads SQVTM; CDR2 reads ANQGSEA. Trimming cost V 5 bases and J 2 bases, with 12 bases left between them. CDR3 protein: CSVNRETNYGYTF. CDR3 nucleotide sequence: TGCAGCGTTAACAGGGAGACAAACTATGGCTACACCTTC.

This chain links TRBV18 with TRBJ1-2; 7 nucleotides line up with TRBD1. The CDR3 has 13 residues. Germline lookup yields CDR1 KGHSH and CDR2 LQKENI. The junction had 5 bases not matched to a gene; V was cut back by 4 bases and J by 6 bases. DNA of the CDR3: TGTGCCAGCTCACGGGACAGAGGGGATGGCTACACCTTC. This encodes CASSRDRGDGYTF. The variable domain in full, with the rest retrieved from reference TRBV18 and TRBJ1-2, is NAGVMQNPRHLVRRRGQEARLRCSPMKGHSHVYWYRQLPEEGLKFMVYLQKENIIDESGMPKERFSAEFPKEGPSILRIQQVVRGDSAAYFCASSRDRGDGYTFGSGTRLTVV.

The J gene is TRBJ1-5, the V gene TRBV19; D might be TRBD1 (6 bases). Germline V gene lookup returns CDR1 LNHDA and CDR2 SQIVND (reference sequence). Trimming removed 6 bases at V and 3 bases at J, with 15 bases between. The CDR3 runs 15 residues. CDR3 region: CASRNRAVTNQPQHF. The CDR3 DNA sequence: TGTGCCAGTAGAAACAGGGCAGTCACCAATCAGCCCCAGCATTTT.

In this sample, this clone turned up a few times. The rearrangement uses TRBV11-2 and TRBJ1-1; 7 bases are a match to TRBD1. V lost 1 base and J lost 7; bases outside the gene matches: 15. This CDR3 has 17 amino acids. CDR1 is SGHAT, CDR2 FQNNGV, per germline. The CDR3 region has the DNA TGTGCCAGCAGCTTAGGGACAGGTTCCCTCGTGCGGGTTGAAGCTTTCTTT. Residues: CASSLGTGSLVRVEAFF.

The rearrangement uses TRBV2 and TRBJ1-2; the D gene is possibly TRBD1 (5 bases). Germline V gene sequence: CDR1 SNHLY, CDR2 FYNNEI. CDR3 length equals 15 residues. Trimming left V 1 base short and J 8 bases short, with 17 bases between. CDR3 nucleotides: TGTGCCAGCAGTGAAGATCGGGGGTGGATTGAAGGCTACACCTTC. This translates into CASSEDRGWIEGYTF.

In DNA, the CDR3 is TGTGCCAGCAGCCTACCGGGACAGACAACCGGGGAGCTGTTTTTT. Translated, it gives CASSLPGQTTGELFF. The rearrangement links TRBV6-5 to TRBJ2-2, with 7 bases lining up with TRBD1. V lost 6 bases, J lost 5 bases, and 9 bases stayed unmatched. The germline gives CDR1 MNHEY, CDR2 SVGAGI. The CDR3 totals 15 residues.

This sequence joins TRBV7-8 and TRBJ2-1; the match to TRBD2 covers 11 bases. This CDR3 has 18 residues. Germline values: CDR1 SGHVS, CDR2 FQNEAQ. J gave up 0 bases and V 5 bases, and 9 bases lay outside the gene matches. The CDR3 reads CASSLSIAGGSSYNEQFF. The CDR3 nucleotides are TGTGCCAGCAGCCTATCAATAGCGGGGGGGAGCTCCTACAATGAGCAGTTCTTC. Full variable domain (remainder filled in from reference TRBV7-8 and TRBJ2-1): GAGVSQSPRYKVAKRGQDVALRCDPISGHVSLFWYQQALGQGPEFLTYFQNEAQLDKSGLPSDRFFAERPEGSVSTLKIQRTQQEDSAVYLCASSLSIAGGSSYNEQFFGPGTRLTVL.

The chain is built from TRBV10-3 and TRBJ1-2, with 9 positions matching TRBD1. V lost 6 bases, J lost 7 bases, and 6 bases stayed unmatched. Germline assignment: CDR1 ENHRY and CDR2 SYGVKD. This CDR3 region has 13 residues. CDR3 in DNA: TGTGCCATCAGGCGACAGGGGGAGGGTGGCTACACCTTC. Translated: CAIRRQGEGGYTF.

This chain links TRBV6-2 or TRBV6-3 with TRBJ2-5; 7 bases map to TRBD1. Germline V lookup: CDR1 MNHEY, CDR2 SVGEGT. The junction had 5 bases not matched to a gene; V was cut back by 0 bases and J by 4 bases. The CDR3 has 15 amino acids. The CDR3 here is CASSYSIGGGETQYF. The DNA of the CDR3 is TGTGCCAGCAGTTACTCGATAGGGGGCGGAGAGACCCAGTACTTC.

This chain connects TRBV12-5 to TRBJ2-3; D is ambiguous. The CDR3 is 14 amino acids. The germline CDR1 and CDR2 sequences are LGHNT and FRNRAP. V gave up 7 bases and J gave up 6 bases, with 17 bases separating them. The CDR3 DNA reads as TGTGCTAGTGCCATTCTTCAGTCCGGGGATACGCAGTATTTT. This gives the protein CASAILQSGDTQYF. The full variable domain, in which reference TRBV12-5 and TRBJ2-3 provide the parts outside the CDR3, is DARVTQTPRHKVTEMGQEVTMRCQPILGHNTVFWYRQTMMQGLELLAYFRNRAPLDDSGMPKDRFSAEMPDATLATLKIQPSEPRDSAVYFCASAILQSGDTQYFGPGTRLTVL.

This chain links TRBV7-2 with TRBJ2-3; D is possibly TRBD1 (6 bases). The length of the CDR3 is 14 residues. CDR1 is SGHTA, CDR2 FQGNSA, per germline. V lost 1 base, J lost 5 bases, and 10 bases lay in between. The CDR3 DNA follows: TGTGCCAGCAGCTTAGGGCAGGGGCTAGATACGCAGTATTTT. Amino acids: CASSLGQGLDTQYF.

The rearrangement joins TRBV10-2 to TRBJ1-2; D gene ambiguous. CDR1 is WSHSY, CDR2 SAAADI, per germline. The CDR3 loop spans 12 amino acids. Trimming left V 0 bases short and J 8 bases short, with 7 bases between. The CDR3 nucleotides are TGCGCCAGCAGTGAGTCCGGGAAGGGCTACACCTTC. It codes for CASSESGKGYTF.

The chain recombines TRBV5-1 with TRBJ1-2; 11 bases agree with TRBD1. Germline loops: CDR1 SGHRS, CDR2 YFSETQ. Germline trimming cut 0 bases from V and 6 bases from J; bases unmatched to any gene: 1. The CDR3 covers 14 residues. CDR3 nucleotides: TGCGCCAGCAGCTTGGCGGGACAGGGGGATGGCTACACCTTC. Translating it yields CASSLAGQGDGYTF.

CDR3 sequence (DNA): TGTGCCTGGAGTAGCGGGCCCGGCAATCAGCCCCAGCATTTT. Its translation is CAWSSGPGNQPQHF. The rearrangement uses TRBV30 and TRBJ1-5; D remains unclear. CDR3 length: 14 residues. V lost 2 bases and J lost 2, with 10 bases in between. Germline lookup yields CDR1 GTSNPN and CDR2 SVGIG (reference sequence).